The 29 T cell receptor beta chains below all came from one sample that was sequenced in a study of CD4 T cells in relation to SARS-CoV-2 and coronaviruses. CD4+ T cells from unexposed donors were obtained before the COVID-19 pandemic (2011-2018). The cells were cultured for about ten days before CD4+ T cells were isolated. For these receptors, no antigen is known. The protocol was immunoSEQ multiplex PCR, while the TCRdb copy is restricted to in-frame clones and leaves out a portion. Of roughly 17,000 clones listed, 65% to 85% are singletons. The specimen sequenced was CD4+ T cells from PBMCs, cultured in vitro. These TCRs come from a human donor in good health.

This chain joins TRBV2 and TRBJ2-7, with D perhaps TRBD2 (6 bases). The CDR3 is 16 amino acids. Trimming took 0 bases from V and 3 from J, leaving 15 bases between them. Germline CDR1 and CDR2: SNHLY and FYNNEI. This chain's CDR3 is CASSEAAGKPVYEQYF. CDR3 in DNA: TGTGCCAGCAGTGAAGCAGCGGGCAAACCCGTCTACGAGCAGTACTTC.

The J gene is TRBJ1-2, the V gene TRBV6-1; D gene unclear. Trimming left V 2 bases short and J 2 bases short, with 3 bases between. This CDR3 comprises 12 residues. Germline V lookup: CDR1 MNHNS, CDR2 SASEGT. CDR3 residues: CASSESNYGYTF. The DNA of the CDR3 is TGTGCCAGCAGTGAATCCAACTATGGCTACACCTTC.

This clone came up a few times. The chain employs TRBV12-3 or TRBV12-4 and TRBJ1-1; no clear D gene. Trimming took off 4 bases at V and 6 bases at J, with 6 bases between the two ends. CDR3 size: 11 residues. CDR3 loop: CASSSRAEAFF. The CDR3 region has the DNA TGTGCCAGCAGTTCAAGAGCTGAAGCTTTCTTT.

This chain's CDR3 is CAISAGAGETQYF. The CDR3, as DNA: TGTGCCATCAGTGCGGGGGCGGGGGAGACCCAGTACTTC. The V call is TRBV10-3, the J call TRBJ2-5; D possibly uses TRBD1 or TRBD2 (6 bases each). The CDR3 covers 13 residues. CDR1 and CDR2 (germline): ENHRY, SYGVKD. V lost 4 bases, J lost 5 bases, and 11 bases lay in between.

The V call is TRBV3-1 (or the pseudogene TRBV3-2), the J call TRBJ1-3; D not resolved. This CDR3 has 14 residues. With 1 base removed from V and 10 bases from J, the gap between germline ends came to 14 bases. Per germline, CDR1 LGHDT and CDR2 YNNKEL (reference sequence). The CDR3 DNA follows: TGTGCCAGCAGCCAAGTTCTCGAGGTGAGGACCATATATTTT. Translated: CASSQVLEVRTIYF.

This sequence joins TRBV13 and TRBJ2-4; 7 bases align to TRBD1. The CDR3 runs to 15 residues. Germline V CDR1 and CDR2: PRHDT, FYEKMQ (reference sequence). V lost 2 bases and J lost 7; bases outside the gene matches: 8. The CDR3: CASSLTNRGGNIQYF. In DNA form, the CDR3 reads TGTGCCAGCAGCTTAACTAACAGGGGCGGGAACATTCAGTACTTC.

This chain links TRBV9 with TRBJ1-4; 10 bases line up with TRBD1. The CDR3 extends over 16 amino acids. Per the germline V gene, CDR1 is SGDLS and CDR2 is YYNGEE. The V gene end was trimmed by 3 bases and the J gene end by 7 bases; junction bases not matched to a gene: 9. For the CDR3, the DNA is TGTGCCAGCAGCGCAATGCTCGACAGGGGGCGTGAAAAACTGTTTTTT. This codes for CASSAMLDRGREKLFF.

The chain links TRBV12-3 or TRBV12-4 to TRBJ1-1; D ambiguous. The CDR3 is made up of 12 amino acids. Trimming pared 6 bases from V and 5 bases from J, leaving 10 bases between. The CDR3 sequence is CASSPSETEAFF. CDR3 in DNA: TGTGCCAGCAGCCCCAGCGAGACTGAAGCTTTCTTT.

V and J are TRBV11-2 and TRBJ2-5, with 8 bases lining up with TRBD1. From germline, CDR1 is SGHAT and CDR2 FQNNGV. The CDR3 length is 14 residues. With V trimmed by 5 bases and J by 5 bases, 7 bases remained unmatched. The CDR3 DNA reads TGTGCCAGCAGCCTTGGACAGGGTTGGGAGACCCAGTACTTC. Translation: CASSLGQGWETQYF.

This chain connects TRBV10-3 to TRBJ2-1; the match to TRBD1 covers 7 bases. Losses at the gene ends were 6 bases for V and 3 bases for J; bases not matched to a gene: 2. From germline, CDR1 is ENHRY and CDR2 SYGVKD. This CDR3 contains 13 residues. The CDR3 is CAIRTGNYNEQFF. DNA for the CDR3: TGTGCCATCAGGACAGGGAACTACAATGAGCAGTTCTTC.

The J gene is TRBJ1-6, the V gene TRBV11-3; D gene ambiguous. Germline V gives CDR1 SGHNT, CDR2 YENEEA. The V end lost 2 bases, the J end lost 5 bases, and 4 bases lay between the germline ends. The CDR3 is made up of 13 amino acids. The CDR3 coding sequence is TGTGCCAGCAGCTTAACGGATAATTCACCCCTCCACTTT. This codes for CASSLTDNSPLHF.

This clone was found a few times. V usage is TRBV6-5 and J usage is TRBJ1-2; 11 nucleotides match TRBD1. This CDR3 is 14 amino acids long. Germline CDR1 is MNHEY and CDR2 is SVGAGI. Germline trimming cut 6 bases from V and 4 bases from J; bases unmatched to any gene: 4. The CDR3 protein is CASRDRGQSYGYTF. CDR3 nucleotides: TGTGCCAGCAGGGACAGGGGGCAGAGCTATGGCTACACCTTC.

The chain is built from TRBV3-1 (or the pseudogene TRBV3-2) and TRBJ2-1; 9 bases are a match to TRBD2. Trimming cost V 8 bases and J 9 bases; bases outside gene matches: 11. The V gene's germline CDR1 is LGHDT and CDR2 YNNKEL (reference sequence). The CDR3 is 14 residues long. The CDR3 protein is CASLLSSGNGEQFF. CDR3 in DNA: TGTGCCAGCCTACTCTCTAGCGGGAACGGTGAGCAGTTCTTC.

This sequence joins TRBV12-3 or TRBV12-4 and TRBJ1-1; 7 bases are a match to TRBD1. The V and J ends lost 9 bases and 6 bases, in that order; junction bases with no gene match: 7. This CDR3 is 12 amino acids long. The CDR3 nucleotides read TGTGCCAGTACAACAGGGGTCGCTGAAGCTTTCTTT. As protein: CASTTGVAEAFF.

DNA for the CDR3: TGTGCCAGCAGCCAAGACGGGAGGCAGACAGATACGCAGTATTTT. As protein: CASSQDGRQTDTQYF. The chain combines TRBV14 with TRBJ2-3, with 7 bases fitting TRBD2. In germline, CDR1 is SGHDN, CDR2 FVKESK. The V and J ends lost 0 bases and 3 bases, in that order; junction bases with no gene match: 3. There are 15 residues in the CDR3.

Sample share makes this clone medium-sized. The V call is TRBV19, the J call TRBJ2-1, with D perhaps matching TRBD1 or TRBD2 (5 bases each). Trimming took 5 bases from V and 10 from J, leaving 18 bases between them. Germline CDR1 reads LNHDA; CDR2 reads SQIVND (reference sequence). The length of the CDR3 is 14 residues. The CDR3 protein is CASSSRDLVGEQFF. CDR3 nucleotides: TGTGCCAGTAGTTCCCGGGACCTAGTAGGCGAGCAGTTCTTC.

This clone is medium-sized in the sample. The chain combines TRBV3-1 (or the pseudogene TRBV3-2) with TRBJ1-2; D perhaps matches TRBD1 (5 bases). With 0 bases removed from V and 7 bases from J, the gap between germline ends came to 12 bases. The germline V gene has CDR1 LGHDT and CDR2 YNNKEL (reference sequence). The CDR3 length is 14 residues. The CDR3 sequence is CASSQDSGVPGYTF. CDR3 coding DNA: TGTGCCAGCAGCCAAGATTCGGGGGTTCCTGGCTACACCTTC.

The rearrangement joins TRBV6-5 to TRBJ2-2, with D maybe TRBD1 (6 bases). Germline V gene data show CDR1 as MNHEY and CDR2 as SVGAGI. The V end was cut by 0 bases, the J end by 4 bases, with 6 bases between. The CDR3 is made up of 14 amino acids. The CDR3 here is CASSYSGGTGELFF. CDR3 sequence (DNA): TGTGCCAGCAGTTACTCAGGGGGCACCGGGGAGCTGTTTTTT.

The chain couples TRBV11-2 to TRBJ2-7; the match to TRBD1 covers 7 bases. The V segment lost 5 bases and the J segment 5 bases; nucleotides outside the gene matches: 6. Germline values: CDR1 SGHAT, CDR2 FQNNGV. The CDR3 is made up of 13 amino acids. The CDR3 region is CASSRDRVNEQYF. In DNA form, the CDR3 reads TGTGCCAGCAGCAGAGACAGGGTGAACGAGCAGTACTTC.

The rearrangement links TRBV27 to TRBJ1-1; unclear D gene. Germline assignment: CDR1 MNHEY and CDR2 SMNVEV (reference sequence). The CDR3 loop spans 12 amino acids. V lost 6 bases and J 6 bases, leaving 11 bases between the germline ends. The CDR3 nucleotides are TGTGCCAGCAGCACAGTAGCCTCTGAAGCTTTCTTT. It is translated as CASSTVASEAFF.

CDR3 bases: TGTGCCAGCTCACCACCCAGCCAGGAAAACATTCAGTACTTC. It is translated as CASSPPSQENIQYF. The chain recombines TRBV18 with TRBJ2-4; no firm D call. The CDR3 loop spans 14 amino acids. Germline CDR1 KGHSH, CDR2 LQKENI. With 0 bases removed from V and 5 bases from J, the gap between germline ends came to 8 bases.

In DNA form, the CDR3 reads TGTGCCAGCAGCGTAGCTGGAGGGGCCAGCACAGATACGCAGTATTTT. Translated, it gives CASSVAGGASTDTQYF. The rearrangement joins TRBV9 to TRBJ2-3, with a weak D call TRBD2 (6 bases). Trimming stripped 0 bases from V and 0 bases from J, with 11 bases between. This CDR3 has 16 residues. CDR1 and CDR2 (germline): SGDLS, YYNGEE.

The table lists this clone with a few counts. CDR3 nucleotides: TGTGCCAGCAGTGAAGAGGTCGGGCGGACTAATGAAAAACTGTTTTTT. Encoded protein: CASSEEVGRTNEKLFF. The chain links TRBV2 to TRBJ1-4; D gene uncertain. The germline CDR1 and CDR2 sequences are SNHLY and FYNNEI. V was trimmed by 1 base and J by 2 bases, leaving 11 bases between them. The CDR3 runs to 16 residues.

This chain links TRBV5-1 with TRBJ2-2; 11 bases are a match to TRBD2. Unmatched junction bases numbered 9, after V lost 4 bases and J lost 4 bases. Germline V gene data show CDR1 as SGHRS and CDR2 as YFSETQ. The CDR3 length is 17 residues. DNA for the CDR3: TGCGCCAGCAGCACCTCCGGGACTAGCGGTTTCACCGGGGAGCTGTTTTTT. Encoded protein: CASSTSGTSGFTGELFF.

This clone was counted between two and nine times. CDR3 in DNA: TGTGCCAGCAGCCACATGGGGAACGGGCATGGCTACACCTTC. Translation: CASSHMGNGHGYTF. This sequence joins TRBV5-4 and TRBJ1-2; D unresolved. Looked up from germline, CDR1 is SGHNT and CDR2 is YYREEE (reference sequence). The length of the CDR3 is 14 residues. The V and J ends lost 4 bases and 6 bases respectively, with 16 bases between them.

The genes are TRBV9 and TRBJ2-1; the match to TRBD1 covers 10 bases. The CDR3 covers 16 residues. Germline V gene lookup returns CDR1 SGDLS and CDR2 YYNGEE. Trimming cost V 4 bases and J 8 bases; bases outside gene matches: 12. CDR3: CASSSYWDRGRDEQFF. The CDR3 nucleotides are TGTGCCAGCAGCTCTTACTGGGACAGGGGTAGAGATGAGCAGTTCTTC.

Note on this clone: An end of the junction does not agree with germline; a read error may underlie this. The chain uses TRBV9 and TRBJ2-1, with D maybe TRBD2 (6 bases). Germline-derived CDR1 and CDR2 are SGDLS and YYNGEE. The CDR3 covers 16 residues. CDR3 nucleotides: TGTGCCAGCAGCGGGCCGGAGGGACCCCGACTAACGTCTCCCCTCTTC. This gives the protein CASSGPEGPRLTSPLF. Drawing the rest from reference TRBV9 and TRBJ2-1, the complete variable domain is DSGVTQTPKHLITATGQRVTLRCSPRSGDLSVYWYQQSLDQGLQFLIQYYNGEERAKGNILERFSAQQFPDLHSELNLSSLELGDSALYFCASSGPEGPRLTSPLFGPGTRLTVL.

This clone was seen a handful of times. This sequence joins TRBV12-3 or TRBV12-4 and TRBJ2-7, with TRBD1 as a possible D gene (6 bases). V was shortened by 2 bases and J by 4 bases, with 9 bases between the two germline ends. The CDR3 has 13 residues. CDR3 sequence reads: CASSLNRVYEQYF. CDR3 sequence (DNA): TGTGCCAGCAGTTTAAACAGGGTTTACGAGCAGTACTTC.

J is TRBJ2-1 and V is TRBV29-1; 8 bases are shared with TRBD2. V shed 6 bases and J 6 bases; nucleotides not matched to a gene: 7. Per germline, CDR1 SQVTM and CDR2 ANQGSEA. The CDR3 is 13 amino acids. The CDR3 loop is CSVSGRDRNEQFF. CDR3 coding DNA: TGCAGCGTATCCGGGAGGGATCGCAATGAGCAGTTCTTC.